These T cell receptor beta chains were read from a single sample in a study of response to subunit inactivated influenza vaccine. TCRdb re-derived calls from the RT-PCR reads in MiXCR, one entry per CDR3 protein. The data contain about 190,000 distinct CDR3 sequences, about 15% of them singletons. This sample comprised CD8+ T cells sorted from PBMCs, obtained approximately 5 days after vaccination. All receptors derive from a man over 45 who received an inactivated influenza vaccine. CDR3s include the opening cysteine and the closing phenylalanine or tryptophan. The D gene is left open where the match is weak. The size field is filled for only some rows; it gives once, few, many or a size class.

many	TRBV29-1	TRBJ2-1	TRBD2	TGCAGCGTTGAAGGACTAGCGACCTACAATGAGCAGTTCTTC	CSVEGLATYNEQFF
NA	TRBV4-2	TRBJ1-2	NA	TGTGCCAGCAGCCAAGAGTGGCAGGGGACCTATGGCTACACCTTC	CASSQEWQGTYGYTF
NA	TRBV19	TRBJ2-2	NA	TGTGCCAGTACCTTTCTCGGGGTCGGGAACACCGGGGAGCTGTTTTTT	CASTFLGVGNTGELFF
many	TRBV4-1	TRBJ2-4	TRBD1	TGCGCCAGCAGCTATCAGGGGGCCGAAAACATTCAGTACTTC	CASSYQGAENIQYF
few	TRBV27	TRBJ2-1	TRBD1	TGTGCCAGCAGTTTTGGACAGGGGGGCACTGAGCAGTTCTTC	CASSFGQGGTEQFF
NA	TRBV13	TRBJ2-7	TRBD2	TGTGCCAGCAGCCGAGGGACTAGCGGGAGAGCGGGGGACGAGCAGTACTTC	CASSRGTSGRAGDEQYF
many	TRBV16	TRBJ2-7	TRBD2	TGTGCCAGCAGCCAATGGCTAGCGGGAGCCGGGGAATCCGAGCAGTACTTC	CASSQWLAGAGESEQYF
NA	TRBV4-3	TRBJ2-3	TRBD2	TGCGCCAGCAGTCCGACTAGCGGGAGAAGAGCTACGCAGTATTTT	CASSPTSGRRATQYF
few	TRBV5-1	TRBJ2-2	NA	TGCGCCAGCAGCTTGGGATGGCAGGGAGGATTCGTAACCGGGGAGCTGTTTTTT	CASSLGWQGGFVTGELFF
NA	TRBV4-3	TRBJ2-5	NA	TGCGCCAGCAGCCAAAGACAGTCCCAAGAGACCCAGTACTTC	CASSQRQSQETQYF
many	TRBV11-1	TRBJ2-1	NA	TGTGCCAGCAGCTTAGGGGATAATGAGCAGTTCTTC	CASSLGDNEQFF
few	TRBV3-1	TRBJ1-1	NA	TGTGCCAGCAGCCAAGTTTTAGCATCCACTGAAGCTTTCTTT	CASSQVLASTEAFF
NA	TRBV7-9	TRBJ2-7	NA	TGTGCCAGCAGCCCACCTTCCTCAGATGGGTCCTACGAGCAGTACTTC	CASSPPSSDGSYEQYF
NA	TRBV27	TRBJ2-7	NA	TGTGCCAGCAGTTCCCTGGGGCTGACAGGATCCAATCCCTACGAGCAGTACTTC	CASSSLGLTGSNPYEQYF
few	TRBV6-2/TRBV6-3	TRBJ2-7	NA	TGTGCCAGCACCACCAGGGGAGAGCAGTACTTC	CASTTRGEQYF
NA	TRBV6-1	TRBJ2-7	NA	TGTGCCAGCAGTGAAGCTTGGGCCGACTACGAGCAGTACTTC	CASSEAWADYEQYF
few	TRBV28	TRBJ2-3	NA	TGTGCCAGCAGAAAAGGCCGGGACTTACATAGCACAGATACGCAGTATTTT	CASRKGRDLHSTDTQYF
NA	TRBV11-2	TRBJ1-1	TRBD1	TGTGCCAGCAGTCCAACAGGGGGTGAAGCTTTCTTT	CASSPTGGEAFF
many	TRBV4-2	TRBJ2-2	NA	TGTGCCAGCAGCCAAGCCCTAACAGGGTACACCGGGGAGCTGTTTTTT	CASSQALTGYTGELFF
large	TRBV12-3/TRBV12-4	TRBJ2-7	TRBD2	TGTGCCAGCTCCCTTAGCGGGTACCAGGGCGAGCAGTACTTC	CASSLSGYQGEQYF
NA	TRBV4-2	TRBJ2-7	TRBD2	TGTGCCAGCAGCAGCGGGGCCGTGTACGAGCAGTACTTC	CASSSGAVYEQYF
few	TRBV29-1	TRBJ1-5	NA	TGCAGCGTTGCCGGGGATAGCAATCAGCCCCAGCATTTT	CSVAGDSNQPQHF
few	TRBV5-8	TRBJ1-1	NA	TGTGCCAGCAGCTTGTGGGAGGGCACTGAAGCTTTCTTT	CASSLWEGTEAFF
few	TRBV9	TRBJ2-5	NA	TGTGCCAGCAGCCCCAGTGGGCAACCGACGGAGACCCAGTACTTC	CASSPSGQPTETQYF
many	TRBV27	TRBJ2-7	TRBD2	TGTGCCAGCAGTCCATATGGGGGACTAGCGGCTTCCTACGAGCAGTACTTC	CASSPYGGLAASYEQYF
NA	TRBV12-3/TRBV12-4	TRBJ2-1	NA	TGTGCCAGCAGTCCTACTTGCGGCTTCTACAATGAGCAGTTCTTC	CASSPTCGFYNEQFF
few	TRBV4-2	TRBJ2-1	NA	TGTGCCAGCAGTAACTTGCCGAGCTCCTACAATGAGCAGTTCTTC	CASSNLPSSYNEQFF
NA	TRBV27	TRBJ2-1	TRBD2	TGTGCCAGCAGTTGGATGGGAGGGTCCTACAATGAGCAGTTCTTC	CASSWMGGSYNEQFF
many	TRBV12-3/TRBV12-4	TRBJ2-7	NA	TGTGCCAGCAGTTTTGGAGGGCCCGAGCAGTACTTC	CASSFGGPEQYF
few	TRBV7-2	TRBJ2-2	NA	TGTGCCAGCAGCTTAGCCACGTCAACAGGGTGGGTCACCGGGGAGCTGTTTTTT	CASSLATSTGWVTGELFF
many	TRBV6-9	TRBJ1-3	NA	TGTGCCAGCAGTCGGGGGGGATTGGGAAACACCATATATTTT	CASSRGGLGNTIYF
few	TRBV5-1	TRBJ2-1	TRBD2	TGCGCCAGCAGCTTGGATCCCCCCCTCTCAGCGGGGGGGCGGATTGAGCAGTTCTTC	CASSLDPPLSAGGRIEQFF
many	TRBV6-2/TRBV6-3	TRBJ1-1	NA	TGTGCCAGCAGTTACGGTAGTGAAGCTTTCTTT	CASSYGSEAFF
NA	TRBV12-3/TRBV12-4	TRBJ2-1	TRBD1	TGTGCCAGCAGGGACAGGGGCTCCTACAATGAGCAGTTCTTC	CASRDRGSYNEQFF
NA	TRBV20-1	TRBJ2-7	NA	TGCAGTGCTAGAGCGGGGCTCTCCTACGAGCAGTACTTC	CSARAGLSYEQYF
NA	TRBV12-3/TRBV12-4	TRBJ2-5	NA	TGTGCCAGCAGTTTAGGACAGTCCGGACAAGAGACCCAGTACTTC	CASSLGQSGQETQYF
NA	TRBV2	TRBJ1-2	NA	TGTGCCAGCAGTGATCTCGGGTCCCCGAGATATGGCTACACCTTC	CASSDLGSPRYGYTF
many	TRBV12-3/TRBV12-4	TRBJ2-5	NA	TGTGCCAGCAGCCAAGACAACCGAGAGACCCAGTACTTC	CASSQDNRETQYF
many	TRBV28	TRBJ2-1	NA	TGTGCCAGCACCTGGGAAAGCTCCTACAATGAGCAGTTCTTC	CASTWESSYNEQFF
many	TRBV14	TRBJ1-1	NA	TGTGCCAGCAGTTTCGACAGGCATGAAGCTTTCTTT	CASSFDRHEAFF
few	TRBV10-3	TRBJ2-2	TRBD1	TGTGCCATCAGTGACTCCGGGACAGGTTACGGGGAGCTGTTTTTT	CAISDSGTGYGELFF
few	TRBV15	TRBJ1-5	NA	TGTGCCACCAGCAGGCTGGGAGGTGCCAATCAGCCCCAGCATTTT	CATSRLGGANQPQHF
few	TRBV7-3	TRBJ2-1	NA	TGTGCCAGCAGCTTAGTTACTAGCCGACGAAGCTCCTACAATGAGCAGTTCTTC	CASSLVTSRRSSYNEQFF
NA	TRBV28	TRBJ2-1	TRBD2	TGTGCCAGCAGTTCCGCGCTAGGTAGCGGGAGTGTGGATGAGCAGTTCTTC	CASSSALGSGSVDEQFF
few	TRBV4-3	TRBJ2-3	TRBD1	TGCGCCAGCAGCCAGGCGGGGACAGGGAGCACAGATACGCAGTATTTT	CASSQAGTGSTDTQYF
few	TRBV14	TRBJ1-1	TRBD1	TGTGCCAGCAGCCACCCAGACAGGGCTGAAGCTTTCTTT	CASSHPDRAEAFF
NA	TRBV3-1	TRBJ1-1	NA	TGTGCCAGCAGGTTTACGGGGGACACTGAAGCTTTCTTT	CASRFTGDTEAFF
NA	TRBV9	TRBJ2-7	TRBD1	TGTGCCAGCAGCCCCAGGACAGGGTTAACCTACGAGCAGTACTTC	CASSPRTGLTYEQYF
many	TRBV29-1	TRBJ1-1	NA	TGCAGCGTGGACGACGGCTTGAACACTGAAGCTTTCTTT	CSVDDGLNTEAFF
many	TRBV20-1	TRBJ2-7	NA	TGCAGTGCTAGTAGGTCGGCGGAGAATTACGAGCAGTACTTC	CSASRSAENYEQYF
many	TRBV12-3/TRBV12-4	TRBJ2-5	NA	TGTGCCAGCTGCACTGGGATCAAGACCCAGTACTTC	CASCTGIKTQYF
NA	TRBV7-6	TRBJ2-1	NA	TGTGCCAGCACCCCAGGGGCCTACAATGAGCAGTTCTTC	CASTPGAYNEQFF
few	TRBV28	TRBJ2-1	TRBD2	TGTGCCAGCCTGCGACTAGCGGGAGAGGTTAGTTACAATGAGCAGTTCTTC	CASLRLAGEVSYNEQFF
NA	TRBV25-1	TRBJ1-5	TRBD1	TGTGCCAGCGCTAGAACAGGGGGCCGGAGTCAGCCCCAGCATTTT	CASARTGGRSQPQHF
NA	TRBV12-3/TRBV12-4	TRBJ1-1	NA	TGTGCCAGCAGTTTAAGTCCCCTGAACACTGAAGCTTTCTTT	CASSLSPLNTEAFF
many	TRBV29-1	TRBJ2-3	NA	TGCAGCATAGAGGGGCAAGTCCGCACAGATACGCAGTATTTT	CSIEGQVRTDTQYF
NA	TRBV3-1	TRBJ2-1	TRBD2	TGTGCCAGCAGCTCGGGACTAGGGGCGGGAGGGCAGTTCTTC	CASSSGLGAGGQFF
few	TRBV7-2	TRBJ1-1	NA	TGTGCCAGCAGCTCCGGGCCCAGGGACACTGAAGCTTTCTTT	CASSSGPRDTEAFF
few	TRBV9	TRBJ2-1	TRBD1	TGTGCCAGCAGCGTAACAGGGGACTACAATGAGCAGTTCTTC	CASSVTGDYNEQFF
NA	TRBV28	TRBJ2-3	NA	TGTGCCAGCACCTTGGCGGGGGCCTCCACAGATACGCAGTATTTT	CASTLAGASTDTQYF